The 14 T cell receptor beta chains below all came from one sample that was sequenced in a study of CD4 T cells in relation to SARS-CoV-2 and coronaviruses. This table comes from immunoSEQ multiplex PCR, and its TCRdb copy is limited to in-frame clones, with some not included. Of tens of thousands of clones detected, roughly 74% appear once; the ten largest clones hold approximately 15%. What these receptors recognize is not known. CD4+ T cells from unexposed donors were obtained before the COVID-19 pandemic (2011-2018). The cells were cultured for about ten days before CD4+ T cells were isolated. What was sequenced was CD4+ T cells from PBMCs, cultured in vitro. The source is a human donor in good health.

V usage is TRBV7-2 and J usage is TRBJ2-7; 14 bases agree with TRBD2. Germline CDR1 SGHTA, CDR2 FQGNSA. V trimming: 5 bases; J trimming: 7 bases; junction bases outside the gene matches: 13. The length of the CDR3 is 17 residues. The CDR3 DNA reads TGTGCCAGCAGCGTACCCGTCCGGGGACTAGCGGGAGTAGAGCAGTACTTC. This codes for CASSVPVRGLAGVEQYF.

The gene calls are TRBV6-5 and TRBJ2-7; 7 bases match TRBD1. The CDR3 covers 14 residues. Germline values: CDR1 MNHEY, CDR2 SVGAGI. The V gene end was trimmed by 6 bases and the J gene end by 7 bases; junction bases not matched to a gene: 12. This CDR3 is CASRRQGPSVEQYF. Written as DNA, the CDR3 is TGTGCCAGCAGGCGACAGGGCCCCTCTGTAGAGCAGTACTTC.

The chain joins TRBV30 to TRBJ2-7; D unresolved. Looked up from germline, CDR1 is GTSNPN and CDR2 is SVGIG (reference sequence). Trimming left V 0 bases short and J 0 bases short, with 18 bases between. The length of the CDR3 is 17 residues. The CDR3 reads CAWSVLGGPGDSYEQYF. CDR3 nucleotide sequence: TGTGCCTGGAGTGTATTAGGCGGACCTGGGGACTCCTACGAGCAGTACTTC.

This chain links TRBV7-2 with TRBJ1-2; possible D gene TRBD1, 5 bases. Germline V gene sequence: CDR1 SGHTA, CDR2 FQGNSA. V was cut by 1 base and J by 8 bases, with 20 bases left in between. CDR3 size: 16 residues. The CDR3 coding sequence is TGTGCCAGCAGCTTAGGGGGCACGGGACCTAGGGTAGGCTACACCTTC. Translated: CASSLGGTGPRVGYTF.

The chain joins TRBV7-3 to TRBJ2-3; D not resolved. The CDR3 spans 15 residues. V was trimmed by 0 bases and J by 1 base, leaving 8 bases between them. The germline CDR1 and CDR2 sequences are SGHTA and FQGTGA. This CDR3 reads CASSLTPDGTDTQYF. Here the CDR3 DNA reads TGTGCCAGCAGCTTAACGCCAGACGGCACAGATACGCAGTATTTT.

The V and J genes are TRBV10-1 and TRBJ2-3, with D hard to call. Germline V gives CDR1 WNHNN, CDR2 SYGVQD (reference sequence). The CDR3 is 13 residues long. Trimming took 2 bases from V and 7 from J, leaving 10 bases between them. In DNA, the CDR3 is TGCGCCAGCAGTGAGGGCCTCCGGAATACGCAGTATTTT. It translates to CASSEGLRNTQYF.

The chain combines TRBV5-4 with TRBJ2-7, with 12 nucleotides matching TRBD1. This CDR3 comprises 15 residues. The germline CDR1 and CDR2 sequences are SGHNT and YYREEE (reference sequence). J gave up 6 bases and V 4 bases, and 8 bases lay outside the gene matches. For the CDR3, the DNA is TGTGCCAGCAGCCCAACGGGACAGGGGGCGCGCGAGCAGTACTTC. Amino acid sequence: CASSPTGQGAREQYF.

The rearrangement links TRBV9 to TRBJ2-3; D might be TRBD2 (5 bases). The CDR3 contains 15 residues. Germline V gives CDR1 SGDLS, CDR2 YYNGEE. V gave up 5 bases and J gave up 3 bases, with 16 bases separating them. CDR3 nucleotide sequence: TGTGCCAGCAGTGAGAGCGGCTTTACGACAGATACGCAGTATTTT. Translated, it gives CASSESGFTTDTQYF. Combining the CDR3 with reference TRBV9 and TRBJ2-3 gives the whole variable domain DSGVTQTPKHLITATGQRVTLRCSPRSGDLSVYWYQQSLDQGLQFLIQYYNGEERAKGNILERFSAQQFPDLHSELNLSSLELGDSALYFCASSESGFTTDTQYFGPGTRLTVL.

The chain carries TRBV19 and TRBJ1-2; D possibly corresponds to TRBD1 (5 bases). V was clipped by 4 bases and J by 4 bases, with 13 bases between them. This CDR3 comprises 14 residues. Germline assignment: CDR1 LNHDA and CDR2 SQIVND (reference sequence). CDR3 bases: TGTGCCAGTAGTACTGGGGAGGGACGCTATGGCTACACCTTC. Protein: CASSTGEGRYGYTF.

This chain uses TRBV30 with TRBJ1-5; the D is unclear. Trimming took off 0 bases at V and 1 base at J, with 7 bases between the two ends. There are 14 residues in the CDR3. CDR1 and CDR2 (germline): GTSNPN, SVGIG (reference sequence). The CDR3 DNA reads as TGTGCCTGGAGTGTACTCGGCAGCAATCAGCCCCAGCATTTT. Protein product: CAWSVLGSNQPQHF.

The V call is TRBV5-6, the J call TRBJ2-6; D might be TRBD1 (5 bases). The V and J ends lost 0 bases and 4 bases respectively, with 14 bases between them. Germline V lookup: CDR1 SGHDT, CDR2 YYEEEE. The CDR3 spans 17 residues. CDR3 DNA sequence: TGTGCCAGCAGCTTGGCCCGGACACTCCGCGGGGCCAACGTCCTGACTTTC. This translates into CASSLARTLRGANVLTF.

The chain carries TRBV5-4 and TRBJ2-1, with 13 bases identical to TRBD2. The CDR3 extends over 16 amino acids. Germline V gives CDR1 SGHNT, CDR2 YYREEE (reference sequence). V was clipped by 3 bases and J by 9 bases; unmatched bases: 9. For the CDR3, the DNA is TGTGCCAGCAGCTCCGGGACTAGCGGGAATCGAGGTGAGCAGTTCTTC. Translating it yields CASSSGTSGNRGEQFF.

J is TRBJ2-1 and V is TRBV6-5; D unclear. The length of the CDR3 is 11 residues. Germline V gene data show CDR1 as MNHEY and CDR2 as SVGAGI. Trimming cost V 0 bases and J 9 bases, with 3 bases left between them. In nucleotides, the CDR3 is TGTGCCAGCAGTTACTCTCGTGAGCAGTTCTTC. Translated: CASSYSREQFF.

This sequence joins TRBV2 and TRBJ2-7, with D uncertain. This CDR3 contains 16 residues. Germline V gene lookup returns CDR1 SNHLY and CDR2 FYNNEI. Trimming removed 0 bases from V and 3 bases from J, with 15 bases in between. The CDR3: CASSEAPPFLGYEQYF. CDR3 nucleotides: TGTGCCAGCAGTGAAGCGCCCCCCTTTTTGGGCTACGAGCAGTACTTC.